What follows are 19 T cell receptor beta chains derived from one specimen sequenced in a study of blood T cell repertoires in COVID-19. Repertoires were generated with immunoSEQ multiplex PCR, while TCRdb's copy carries only in-frame clones and drops some. The sample includes approximately 180,000 clones, more than 75% of them seen just once. The sample comprised peripheral blood. The receptors stem from a person aged 65 to 79 with COVID-19, enrolled during active disease.

The chain couples TRBV19 to TRBJ2-3; no clear D gene. This CDR3 is 13 amino acids long. The V gene's germline CDR1 is LNHDA and CDR2 SQIVND (reference sequence). V shed 6 bases and J shed 5 bases, with 12 bases lying between them. The CDR3 bases are TGTGCCAGTAGCCCGCCAGCGCAAGATACGCAGTATTTT. Its translation is CASSPPAQDTQYF.

The chain links TRBV7-8 to TRBJ2-1; the D gene is possibly TRBD1 (5 bases). Between the trimmed V and J ends, which lost 4 bases and 5 bases, there was a span of 12 bases. This CDR3 has 14 residues. Germline V gene lookup returns CDR1 SGHVS and CDR2 FQNEAQ. The CDR3 DNA follows: TGTGCCAGCAGCTCCCGACAGAACCACAATGAGCAGTTCTTC. Translated, it gives CASSSRQNHNEQFF.

The chain is built from TRBV5-4 and TRBJ2-7; the D is unclear. Germline V gene sequence: CDR1 SGHNT, CDR2 YYREEE (reference sequence). V lost 4 bases to trimming and J lost 1 base, with 12 bases between them. The CDR3 contains 14 residues. The DNA for the CDR3 is TGTGCCAGCAGCCCCCACGACATTTCCTACGAGCAGTACTTC. Protein product: CASSPHDISYEQYF. The full variable domain, with the rest looked up from reference TRBV5-4 and TRBJ2-7, is ETGVTQSPTHLIKTRGQQVTLRCSSQSGHNTVSWYQQALGQGPQFIFQYYREEENGRGNFPPRFSGLQFPNYSSELNVNALELDDSALYLCASSPHDISYEQYFGPGTRLTVT.

The chain links TRBV27 to TRBJ2-3, with D hard to call. The length of the CDR3 is 13 residues. Germline CDR1 is MNHEY and CDR2 is SMNVEV (reference sequence). The germline V and J ends were trimmed by 2 bases and 11 bases, with 14 bases remaining between them. CDR3 DNA: TGTGCCAGCAGTTTACTCACTCCGTATATGCAGTATTTT. Its protein is CASSLLTPYMQYF.

The chain recombines TRBV5-8 with TRBJ2-5; TRBD2 agrees at 11 bases. The CDR3 is 14 residues long. In germline, CDR1 is SGHTS, CDR2 YDEGEE. Losses at the gene ends were 3 bases for V and 4 bases for J; bases not matched to a gene: 2. The CDR3 region is CASSSGTSGETQYF. Here the CDR3 DNA reads TGTGCCAGCAGCTCGGGGACTAGCGGAGAGACCCAGTACTTC.

The rearrangement links TRBV7-2 to TRBJ2-3; D is uncertain. Germline V gene sequence: CDR1 SGHTA, CDR2 FQGNSA. Trimming shortened V by 1 base and J by 6 bases, and 11 bases separated the two germline ends. The CDR3 spans 14 residues. CDR3 in amino acids: CASSLVGSFDTQYF. In DNA, the CDR3 is TGTGCCAGCAGCTTAGTCGGTAGTTTTGATACGCAGTATTTT. Drawing the rest from reference TRBV7-2 and TRBJ2-3, the complete variable domain is GAGVSQSPSNKVTEKGKDVELRCDPISGHTALYWYRQSLGQGLEFLIYFQGNSAPDKSGLPSDRFSAERTGGSVSTLTIQRTQQEDSAVYLCASSLVGSFDTQYFGPGTRLTVL.

The gene calls are TRBV19 and TRBJ2-7; 9 bases agree with TRBD1. The V segment lost 9 bases and the J segment 5 bases; nucleotides outside the gene matches: 8. Germline CDR1 and CDR2: LNHDA and SQIVND (reference sequence). This CDR3 is built from 13 residues. The CDR3 sequence: CASSGTGSHEQYF. The CDR3 DNA reads TGTGCCAGCAGCGGGACAGGGTCTCACGAGCAGTACTTC.

The count of this clone is one. The rearrangement joins TRBV28 to TRBJ2-1, with D perhaps matching TRBD2 (6 bases). CDR3 length: 14 amino acids. Germline V gene lookup returns CDR1 MDHEN and CDR2 SYDVKM. V lost 10 bases, J lost 0 bases, and 13 bases lay in between. DNA for the CDR3: TGTGCCACCTACCCCGGGGGCTCCTACAATGAGCAGTTCTTC. Translation gives CATYPGGSYNEQFF.

The V and J genes are TRBV18 and TRBJ2-7, with D maybe TRBD1 (6 bases). Trimming removed 6 bases from V and 5 bases from J, with 20 bases in between. Germline V CDR1 and CDR2: KGHSH, LQKENI. There are 15 residues in the CDR3. As DNA, the CDR3 is TGTGCCAGCTCCCTGGGGACATTGCCAAGTGACGAGCAGTACTTC. Protein sequence: CASSLGTLPSDEQYF.

The chain recombines TRBV27 with TRBJ2-7, with TRBD2 identical over 10 bases. The CDR3 length is 21 residues. V lost 6 bases and J lost 7; bases outside the gene matches: 30. Germline loops: CDR1 MNHEY, CDR2 SMNVEV (reference sequence). CDR3 region: CASRPRQPGKRGGFVAREQYF. The CDR3 DNA follows: TGTGCCAGCAGGCCCAGGCAACCGGGAAAGCGGGGGGGCTTTGTAGCGCGGGAGCAGTACTTC.

This clone has a single count. The rearrangement links TRBV21-1 to TRBJ2-3; the table's D gene call, TRBD2, was not cross checked with the DNA. TRBV21-1 is a recognized pseudogene. The CDR3 extends over 14 amino acids. The DNA of the CDR3 is TGTGCCAGCAGCTCTGAAATGTCTAGAGATACGCAGTATTTT. Residues: CASSSEMSRDTQYF.

The chain recombines TRBV14 with TRBJ1-3, with a tentative D call TRBD1 (5 bases). CDR1 and CDR2 (germline): SGHDN, FVKESK. V was trimmed by 4 bases and J by 2 bases, leaving 12 bases between them. CDR3 length: 15 amino acids. CDR3 sequence: CASSPRGGAGNTIYF. CDR3 DNA sequence: TGTGCCAGCAGCCCCCGGGGGGGAGCTGGAAACACCATATATTTT.

J is TRBJ1-4 and V is TRBV7-2; 8 nucleotides align to TRBD1. CDR1 SGHTA and CDR2 FQGNSA come from the germline V gene. The trim removed 2 bases at V and 11 bases at J, leaving 4 bases unmatched. CDR3 length equals 13 residues. This CDR3 is CASSLIRTGKLFF. The CDR3 DNA sequence: TGTGCCAGCAGCTTAATTAGGACAGGGAAACTGTTTTTT.

The chain employs TRBV7-9 and TRBJ1-3; 8 positions agree with TRBD1. The CDR3 has 16 amino acids. Germline V lookup: CDR1 SEHNR, CDR2 FQNEAQ (reference sequence). Trimming removed 5 bases from V and 4 bases from J; junction bases left unmatched: 10. The CDR3 sequence: CASSKPTGVTGNTIYF. The CDR3 bases are TGTGCCAGCAGCAAACCGACAGGGGTAACCGGAAACACCATATATTTT.

The chain combines TRBV3-1 (or the pseudogene TRBV3-2) with TRBJ2-3; D call uncertain. CDR3 length equals 16 residues. Trimming took off 5 bases at V and 2 bases at J, with 17 bases between the two ends. Germline V CDR1 and CDR2: LGHDT, YNNKEL (reference sequence). The CDR3 bases are TGTGCCAGCAGCGGTGGCGGCCGCACGAACACAGATACGCAGTATTTT. This encodes CASSGGGRTNTDTQYF.

Here the CDR3 reads CSVKDSGNQPQHF. The CDR3 DNA sequence: TGCAGCGTCAAAGACAGTGGCAATCAGCCCCAGCATTTT. The chain employs TRBV29-1 and TRBJ1-5; D is possibly TRBD1 (5 bases). Germline loops: CDR1 SQVTM, CDR2 ANQGSEA. V shed 6 bases and J shed 2 bases, with 11 bases lying between them. This CDR3 spans 13 amino acids.

The CDR3 region is CASSPDRVDNEQFF. The CDR3 DNA follows: TGTGCCAGCAGCCCCGACAGGGTAGACAATGAGCAGTTCTTC. The rearrangement links TRBV7-2 to TRBJ2-1, with 7 positions matching TRBD1. J gave up 5 bases and V 5 bases, and 6 bases lay outside the gene matches. CDR1 and CDR2 from the germline V gene are SGHTA and FQGNSA. The CDR3 spans 14 residues.

The chain carries TRBV5-6 and TRBJ2-3, with D maybe TRBD1 (6 bases). CDR1 and CDR2 (germline): SGHDT, YYEEEE. The length of the CDR3 is 18 residues. Between the trimmed V and J ends, which lost 1 base and 2 bases, there was a span of 20 bases. CDR3 nucleotides: TGTGCCAGCAGCTTGTACGTGGCAGGCAGGGGATACACAGATACGCAGTATTTT. Translation: CASSLYVAGRGYTDTQYF.

V and J are TRBV30 and TRBJ2-1, with 7 positions matching TRBD2. Germline loops: CDR1 GTSNPN, CDR2 SVGIG (reference sequence). This CDR3 is built from 17 residues. Trimming cost V 0 bases and J 5 bases; bases outside gene matches: 13. The CDR3 DNA reads as TGTGCCTGGAGTGTAATGAAGGGAAGCGGGGCTGACAATGAGCAGTTCTTC. Amino acid sequence: CAWSVMKGSGADNEQFF.